This TCR beta chain originates from a study of control samples from healthy donors and cancer patients. The germline V gene has CDR1 KGHSH and CDR2 LQKENI. This CDR3 is 13 amino acids long. The ends were cut back, 2 bases at V and 3 bases at J, with 5 bases in the middle. Clones were sequenced by immunoSEQ multiplex PCR, and TCRdb holds only the in-frame ones, with some missing. The repertoire holds about 180,000 clones, with approximately 90% as singletons. This TCR derives from a man aged 25-40 years in good health. The sample comprised blood. V gene TRBV18 combines with J gene TRBJ1-3; D is uncertain. CDR3 sequence reads: CASSPWGGNTIYF. CDR3 nucleotide sequence: TGTGCCAGCTCACCATGGGGTGGAAACACCATATATTTT.